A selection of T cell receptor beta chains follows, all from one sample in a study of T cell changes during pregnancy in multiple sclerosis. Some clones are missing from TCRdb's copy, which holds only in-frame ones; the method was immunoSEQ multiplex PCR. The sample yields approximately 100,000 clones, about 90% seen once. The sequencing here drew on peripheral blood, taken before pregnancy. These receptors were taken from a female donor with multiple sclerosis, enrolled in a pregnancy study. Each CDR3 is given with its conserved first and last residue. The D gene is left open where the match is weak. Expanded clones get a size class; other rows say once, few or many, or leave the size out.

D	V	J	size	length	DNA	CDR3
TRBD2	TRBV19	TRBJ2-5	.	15	TGTGCCAGTGGTCATAGCGGGAGCGGACGAGAGACCCAGTACTTC	CASGHSGSGRETQYF
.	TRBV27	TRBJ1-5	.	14	TGTGCCAGCAGTTTCCGACAGGCGCATCAGCCCCAGCATTTT	CASSFRQAHQPQHF
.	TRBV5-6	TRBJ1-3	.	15	TGTGCCAGCAGCTTGGGAGGAGGGTCTGGAAACACCATATATTTT	CASSLGGGSGNTIYF
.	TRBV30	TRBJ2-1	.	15	TGTGCCTGGAGTTTAGGCGGCATCTCCTACAATGAGCAGTTCTTC	CAWSLGGISYNEQFF
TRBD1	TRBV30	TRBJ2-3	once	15	TGTGCCCGGGGGACAGGGGTACAGAGGTCAGATACGCAGTATTTT	CARGTGVQRSDTQYF
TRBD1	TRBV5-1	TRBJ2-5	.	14	TGCGCCAGCAGCGCGGGGACAGGCCAAGAGACCCAGTACTTC	CASSAGTGQETQYF
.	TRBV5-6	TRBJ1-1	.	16	TGTGCCAGCAGCTTACATGGGGCGGCGTGGCACACTGAAGCTTTCTTT	CASSLHGAAWHTEAFF
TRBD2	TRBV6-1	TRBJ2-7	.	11	TGTGCCAGTAAACTAGCGGGCGAGCAGTACTTC	CASKLAGEQYF
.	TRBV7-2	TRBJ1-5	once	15	TGTGCCAGCAGCTTAGGTCAGGCAGGAACTCAGCCCCAGCATTTT	CASSLGQAGTQPQHF
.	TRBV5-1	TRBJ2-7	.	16	TGCGCCAGCAGCTTGGGGGGGGACCCTGGGCTCTACGAGCAGTACTTC	CASSLGGDPGLYEQYF
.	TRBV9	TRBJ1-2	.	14	TGTGCCAGCAGCGTAGGCGGGCCTAGGTATGGCTACACCTTC	CASSVGGPRYGYTF
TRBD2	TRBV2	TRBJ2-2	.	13	TGTGCCAGCAGTGAAGCTAGCGGGGGGGAGCTGTTTTTT	CASSEASGGELFF
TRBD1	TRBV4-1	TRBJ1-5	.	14	TGCGCCAGCAGCCAGGGACAGAGAAATCAGCCCCAGCATTTT	CASSQGQRNQPQHF
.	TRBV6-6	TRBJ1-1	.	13	TGTGCCAGCAGACTCGGAGTGAACACTGAAGCTTTCTTT	CASRLGVNTEAFF
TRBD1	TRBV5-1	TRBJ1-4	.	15	TGCGCCAGCAGCTTGTTGGGACAGGGCTATGAAAAACTGTTTTTT	CASSLLGQGYEKLFF
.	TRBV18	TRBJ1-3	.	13	TGTGCCAGCTCACCTAGCTCTGGAAACACCATATATTTT	CASSPSSGNTIYF
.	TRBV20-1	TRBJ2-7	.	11	TGCAGTGCTCGCAGGGTCTACGAGCAGTACTTC	CSARRVYEQYF
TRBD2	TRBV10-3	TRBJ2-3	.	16	TGTGCCATCAGCGGTCTTCTAGCGGGGGGCACAGATACGCAGTATTTT	CAISGLLAGGTDTQYF
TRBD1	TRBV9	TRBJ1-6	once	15	TGTGCCAGCACCTCCGGGACAGGCGGGAATTCACCCCTCCACTTT	CASTSGTGGNSPLHF
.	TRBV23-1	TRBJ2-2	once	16	TGCGCCAGCAGTCAGGTCTATGGGGGCAGGACCGGGGAGCTGTTTTTT	CASSQVYGGRTGELFF
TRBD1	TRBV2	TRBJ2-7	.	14	TGTGCCAGCAGTGAGGACAGGGGTAACTACGAGCAGTACTTC	CASSEDRGNYEQYF
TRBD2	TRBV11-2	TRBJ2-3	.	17	TGTGCCAGCAGCCCCGCAGCGGGGGCCCCCAGCCCAGATACGCAGTATTTT	CASSPAAGAPSPDTQYF
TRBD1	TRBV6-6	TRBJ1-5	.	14	TGTGCCAGCAGTTATCAGGGGGGCAATCAGCCCCAGCATTTT	CASSYQGGNQPQHF
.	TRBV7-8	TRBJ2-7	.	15	TGTGCCAGCAGCTTAGCTCGGACACCCTTCCTCGCGCAGTACTTC	CASSLARTPFLAQYF
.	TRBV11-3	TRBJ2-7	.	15	TGTGCCAGCAGCTTAGGGTGGGGCCCCCGCTACGAGCAGTACTTC	CASSLGWGPRYEQYF
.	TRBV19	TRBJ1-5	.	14	TGTGCCAGTAGGAACGGGGGACCCAATCAGCCCCAGCATTTT	CASRNGGPNQPQHF
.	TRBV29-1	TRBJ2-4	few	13	TGCAGCGTCAGGACAGGAGGGAAAAACATTCAGTACTTC	CSVRTGGKNIQYF
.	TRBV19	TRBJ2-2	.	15	TGTGCCAGTAGTAAACTAGCAGGAAACACCGGGGAGCTGTTTTTT	CASSKLAGNTGELFF
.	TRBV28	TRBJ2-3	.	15	TGTGCCAGCAGTTTCGCGGCGGGCTTCATAGATACGCAGTATTTT	CASSFAAGFIDTQYF
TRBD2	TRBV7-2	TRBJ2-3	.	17	TGTGCCAGCAGCTCCTTTCGACTAGCGGGAAGGGCAGATACGCAGTATTTT	CASSSFRLAGRADTQYF
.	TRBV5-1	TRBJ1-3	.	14	TGCGCCAGCAGCCCTACAGGGTCTGGAAACACCATATATTTT	CASSPTGSGNTIYF
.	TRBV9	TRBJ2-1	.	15	TGTGCCAGCAGCGTAGCTACGGTGTTGAACAATGAGCAGTTCTTC	CASSVATVLNNEQFF
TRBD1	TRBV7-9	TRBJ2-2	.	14	TGTGCCAGCAGGGGGGACAGTAACACCGGGGAGCTGTTTTTT	CASRGDSNTGELFF
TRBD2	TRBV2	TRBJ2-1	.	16	TGTGCCAGCAGAAGACTAGCGGGGGGCTCCTACAATGAGCAGTTCTTC	CASRRLAGGSYNEQFF
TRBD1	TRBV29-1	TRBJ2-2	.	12	TGCAGCGGGGGACAGCACACCGGGGAGCTGTTTTTT	CSGGQHTGELFF
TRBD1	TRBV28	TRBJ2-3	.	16	TGTGCCAGCAGGCAAACCTTGGACAGGAGCACAGATACGCAGTATTTT	CASRQTLDRSTDTQYF
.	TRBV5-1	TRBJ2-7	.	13	TGCGCCAGCAGCTTCGGGACTGAGAACGAGCAGTACTTC	CASSFGTENEQYF
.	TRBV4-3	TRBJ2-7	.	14	TGCGCCAGCAGCCAAGACAGGGTAAAATACGAGCAGTACTTC	CASSQDRVKYEQYF
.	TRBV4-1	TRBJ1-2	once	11	TGCGCCAGCAGCTCACTCTTGGGCTACACCTTC	CASSSLLGYTF
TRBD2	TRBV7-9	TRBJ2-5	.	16	TGTGCCAGCAGCTCGGGACTAGCGGGGGCCCAAGAGACCCAGTACTTC	CASSSGLAGAQETQYF
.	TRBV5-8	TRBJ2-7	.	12	TGTGCCAGCAGCTTGGCAGTGGTCGAGCAGTACTTC	CASSLAVVEQYF
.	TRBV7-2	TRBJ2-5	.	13	TGTGCCAGCAGCCCCCCCAATCAAGAGACCCAGTACTTC	CASSPPNQETQYF
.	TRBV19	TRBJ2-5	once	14	TGTGCCAGTAGTCAGAGACAGGTACAAGAGACCCAGTACTTC	CASSQRQVQETQYF
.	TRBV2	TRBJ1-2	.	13	TGTGCCAGCATTAAGGACAGAAACTATGGCTACACCTTC	CASIKDRNYGYTF
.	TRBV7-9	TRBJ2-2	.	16	TGTGCCAGCAGCCCCCCCGGGAAAAGGAGGGTCGGGGAGCTGTTTTTT	CASSPPGKRRVGELFF
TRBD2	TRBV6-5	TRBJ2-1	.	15	TGTGCCAGCAGTTACCACCCTAGCGGGTGCAATGAGCAGTTCTTC	CASSYHPSGCNEQFF
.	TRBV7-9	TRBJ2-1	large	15	TGTGCCAGCAGCTTCGAGGGCGGGACGTACAATGAGCAGTTCTTC	CASSFEGGTYNEQFF
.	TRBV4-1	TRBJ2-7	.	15	TGCGCCAGCAGCAGGATAATTGGGCCCCTCGTGGGCAAGTACTTC	CASSRIIGPLVGKYF
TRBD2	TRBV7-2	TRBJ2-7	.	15	TGTGCCAGCAGCTTGGAGGGACTAGCTGCCTACGAGCAGTACTTC	CASSLEGLAAYEQYF
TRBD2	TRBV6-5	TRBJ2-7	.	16	TGTGCCAGCAGTTACCCACTAGCGGGAGGGAACCACGAGCAGTACTTC	CASSYPLAGGNHEQYF
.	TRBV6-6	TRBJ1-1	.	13	TGTGCCAGCAGACGGACACTGAACACTGAAGCTTTCTTT	CASRRTLNTEAFF
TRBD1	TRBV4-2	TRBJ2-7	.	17	TGTGCCAGCAGCCAAACTGTACAGGGGCGCAAAACCTACGAGCAGTACTTC	CASSQTVQGRKTYEQYF
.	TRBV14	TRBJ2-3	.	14	TGTGCCAGCAGCCAAGCCAGGGGAGCAGATACGCAGTATTTT	CASSQARGADTQYF